The 30 T cell receptor beta chains given below trace back to one sample, sequenced in a study of CD8 T cells in Susac syndrome. Random hexamers were used to reverse transcribe the RNA input (0.5 to 1 ug). Using its own MiXCR run on the immunoSEQ multiplex PCR reads, TCRdb lists one record per CDR3 protein. This repertoire shows some 180,000 distinct CDR3 sequences, around 94% found once; its top ten account for around 0.1%. Sequenced input: CD4+ T cells from PBMCs. The origin of the receptors is a human donor with Susac syndrome.

The CDR3 sequence: CASSQDVSRGRKGETQYF. In DNA form, the CDR3 reads TGCGCCAGCAGCCAAGATGTCTCGCGGGGTCGCAAGGGAGAGACCCAGTACTTC. V usage is TRBV4-1 and J usage is TRBJ2-5; TRBD2 might be the D (6 bases). The V and J ends lost 0 bases and 4 bases respectively, with 21 bases between them. CDR1 MGHRA and CDR2 YSYEKL come from the germline V gene. CDR3 length: 18 amino acids.

V gene TRBV30 combines with J gene TRBJ2-7; TRBD1 matches at 9 bases. V gave up 2 bases and J gave up 2 bases; unmatched junction bases: 13. Germline assignment: CDR1 GTSNPN and CDR2 SVGIG (reference sequence). CDR3 length equals 17 residues. The CDR3 sequence: CAWSTRTGERFTYEQYF. In DNA form, the CDR3 reads TGTGCCTGGAGTACAAGGACAGGGGAAAGGTTCACCTACGAGCAGTACTTC.

A few counts support this clonotype. This rearrangement joins TRBV7-9 to TRBJ1-2; 9 bases are shared with TRBD1. In germline, CDR1 is SEHNR, CDR2 FQNEAQ (reference sequence). CDR3 length: 15 amino acids. The V segment lost 2 bases and the J segment 4 bases; nucleotides outside the gene matches: 5. The CDR3 region is CASSLPGQGTYGYTF. In nucleotides, the CDR3 is TGTGCCAGCAGCTTACCGGGACAGGGCACCTATGGCTACACCTTC.

The chain combines TRBV5-1 with TRBJ2-5, with 11 positions matching TRBD2. Germline V gives CDR1 SGHRS, CDR2 YFSETQ. This CDR3 region has 14 residues. The V gene end was trimmed by 2 bases and the J gene end by 5 bases; junction bases not matched to a gene: 2. CDR3 nucleotide sequence: TGCGCCAGCAGCTTACTAGCGGGGGACGAGACCCAGTACTTC. It translates to CASSLLAGDETQYF. The full variable domain, with the rest looked up from reference TRBV5-1 and TRBJ2-5, is KAGVTQTPRYLIKTRGQQVTLSCSPISGHRSVSWYQQTPGQGLQFLFEYFSETQRNKGNFPGRFSGRQFSNSRSEMNVSTLELGDSALYLCASSLLAGDETQYFGPGTRLLVL.

This chain connects TRBV28 to TRBJ2-3; D possibly corresponds to TRBD1 (5 bases). Between the trimmed V and J ends, which lost 6 bases and 8 bases, there was a span of 12 bases. From germline, CDR1 is MDHEN and CDR2 SYDVKM. The CDR3 totals 12 residues. The CDR3 reads CASSSGAGTQYF. In DNA form, the CDR3 reads TGTGCCAGCAGCTCTGGGGCTGGTACGCAGTATTTT. The full variable domain, rest sourced from reference TRBV28 and TRBJ2-3, is DVKVTQSSRYLVKRTGEKVFLECVQDMDHENMFWYRQDPGLGLRLIYFSYDVKMKEKGDIPEGYSVSREKKERFSLILESASTNQTSMYLCASSSGAGTQYFGPGTRLTVL.

The rearrangement joins TRBV7-9 to TRBJ1-1; D is ambiguous. Germline-derived CDR1 and CDR2 are SEHNR and FQNEAQ (reference sequence). Trimming took 5 bases from V and 8 from J, leaving 9 bases between them. The CDR3 is 11 residues long. In DNA form, the CDR3 reads TGTGCCAGCAGCCCTGCTGCGGAAGCTTTCTTT. Protein product: CASSPAAEAFF.

This chain links TRBV2 with TRBJ1-1; D perhaps matches TRBD1 (6 bases). This CDR3 is 15 amino acids long. V dropped 6 bases and J dropped 3 bases, with 17 bases sitting between them. The germline CDR1 and CDR2 sequences are SNHLY and FYNNEI. DNA for the CDR3: TGTGCCAGCAGCTTGGACAGAAGGGGGGACACTGAAGCTTTCTTT. Encoded protein: CASSLDRRGDTEAFF.

CDR3 sequence reads: CASSRDTYSHSYEQYF. In DNA, the CDR3 is TGTGCCAGCAGCCGGGACACTTACTCCCATTCCTACGAGCAGTACTTC. V is TRBV3-1 and J is TRBJ2-7; D is perhaps TRBD1 (6 bases). The V end lost 4 bases, the J end lost 1 base, and 17 bases lay between the germline ends. CDR3 length: 16 residues. Germline lookup yields CDR1 LGHDT and CDR2 YNNKEL (reference sequence).

The chain carries TRBV30 and TRBJ2-7, with 7 bases identical to TRBD1. Germline V lookup: CDR1 GTSNPN, CDR2 SVGIG (reference sequence). V dropped 4 bases and J dropped 6; count of bases not matched to a gene: 6. The CDR3 totals 12 residues. The CDR3 DNA follows: TGTGCCTGGAATCCCCCAGGGGGCGAGCAGTACTTC. Residues: CAWNPPGGEQYF. The full variable domain, its missing parts supplied by reference TRBV30 and TRBJ2-7, is SQTIHQWPATLVQPVGSPLSLECTVEGTSNPNLYWYRQAAGRGLQLLFYSVGIGQISSEVPQNLSASRPQDRQFILSSKKLLLSDSGFYLCAWNPPGGEQYFGPGTRLTVT.

The rearrangement uses TRBV18 and TRBJ1-6, with D perhaps TRBD1 (5 bases). Per the germline V gene, CDR1 is KGHSH and CDR2 is LQKENI. This CDR3 is built from 15 residues. V was shortened by 3 bases and J by 7 bases, with 13 bases between the two germline ends. CDR3 protein: CASSPRDRQNSPLHF. The CDR3 nucleotides read TGTGCCAGCTCACCCCGGGACCGACAGAATTCACCCCTCCACTTT.

The V and J genes are TRBV7-9 and TRBJ1-1; D unresolved. Germline V gene data show CDR1 as SEHNR and CDR2 as FQNEAQ (reference sequence). The ends were cut back, 3 bases at V and 9 bases at J, with 17 bases in the middle. This CDR3 has 14 amino acids. The CDR3 is CASSFRRTGAKAFF. The CDR3 DNA reads as TGTGCCAGCAGCTTCAGGAGGACGGGAGCTAAAGCTTTCTTT. The complete variable domain, with remaining parts taken from reference TRBV7-9 and TRBJ1-1, reads DTGVSQNPRHKITKRGQNVTFRCDPISEHNRLYWYRQTLGQGPEFLTYFQNEAQLEKSRLLSDRFSAERPKGSFSTLEIQRTEQGDSAMYLCASSFRRTGAKAFFGQGTRLTVV.

This clonotype was recorded only once. This chain connects TRBV30 to TRBJ1-2; no reliable D call. The V end was cut by 0 bases, the J end by 0 bases, with 17 bases between. The CDR3 runs to 17 residues. The germline gives CDR1 GTSNPN, CDR2 SVGIG (reference sequence). CDR3 DNA: TGTGCCTGGAGTGTAAAGGCTCACCCCCTAGCTAACTATGGCTACACCTTC. Amino acid sequence: CAWSVKAHPLANYGYTF.

The V gene is TRBV19, the J gene TRBJ2-5, with TRBD1 matching over 11 bases. V shed 4 bases and J 4 bases; nucleotides not matched to a gene: 5. The CDR3 runs 15 residues. Germline loops: CDR1 LNHDA, CDR2 SQIVND (reference sequence). The CDR3 DNA follows: TGTGCCAGTAGTACCCCTGGACAGGGGGCAGAGACCCAGTACTTC. Protein product: CASSTPGQGAETQYF.

The J gene is TRBJ2-7, the V gene TRBV24-1; D is uncertain. The CDR3 has 13 residues. Per the germline V gene, CDR1 is KGHDR and CDR2 is SFDVKD. V lost 0 bases and J lost 4, with 6 bases in between. The CDR3 sequence: CATSDLFGYEQYF. In nucleotides, the CDR3 is TGTGCCACCAGTGATTTGTTCGGATACGAGCAGTACTTC.

This chain uses TRBV5-1 with TRBJ2-7, with 12 bases fitting TRBD2. Trimming cost V 2 bases and J 5 bases; bases outside gene matches: 5. Looked up from germline, CDR1 is SGHRS and CDR2 is YFSETQ. This CDR3 is 15 amino acids long. In DNA, the CDR3 is TGCGCCAGCAGCTTCAGGACTAGCGGGATCGACGAGCAGTACTTC. Its translation is CASSFRTSGIDEQYF.

This chain connects TRBV7-2 to TRBJ2-3; no definite D call. There are 15 residues in the CDR3. Trimming took 1 base from V and 0 from J, leaving 8 bases between them. CDR1 is SGHTA and CDR2 is FQGNSA in the germline V gene. The CDR3 DNA follows: TGTGCCAGCAGCTTAGACACATTGAGCACAGATACGCAGTATTTT. Translating it yields CASSLDTLSTDTQYF.

The V and J genes are TRBV6-2 or TRBV6-3 and TRBJ2-1; 9 bases match TRBD1. Looked up from germline, CDR1 is MNHEY and CDR2 is SVGEGT. Trimming removed 6 bases from V and 5 bases from J; junction bases left unmatched: 17. This CDR3 is built from 18 residues. CDR3 DNA: TGTGCCAGCAGCATAAACAGGGGGCGTCGCTCCCTAAACAATGAGCAGTTCTTC. As protein: CASSINRGRRSLNNEQFF.

The chain joins TRBV29-1 to TRBJ2-3; weak D call: TRBD2 (5 bases). Trimming cost V 7 bases and J 2 bases, with 16 bases left between them. Germline V gene sequence: CDR1 SQVTM, CDR2 ANQGSEA. The CDR3 consists of 14 residues. The CDR3 DNA sequence: TGCAGCGCCCTACCGACGGGATTCACAGATACGCAGTATTTT. Encoded protein: CSALPTGFTDTQYF.

The J gene is TRBJ1-5, the V gene TRBV18; possible D gene TRBD1, 6 bases. CDR1 is KGHSH, CDR2 LQKENI, per germline. This CDR3 comprises 14 residues. The ends were cut back, 6 bases at V and 3 bases at J, with 12 bases in the middle. The CDR3 coding sequence is TGTGCCAGCTCCTATCAGGGGAACAATCAGCCCCAGCATTTT. Translation: CASSYQGNNQPQHF.

This clonotype was observed a single time. This chain links TRBV23-1 with TRBJ1-2; weak D call: TRBD1 (5 bases). TRBV23-1 is sorted into the ORF group, with uncertain function. The V end lost 0 bases, the J end lost 4 bases, and 21 bases lay between the germline ends. This CDR3 is built from 18 residues. CDR3 nucleotide sequence: TGCGCCAGCAGTCAATCCCGGGACCCCACTCAAACCATCTATGGCTACACCTTC. Amino acid sequence: CASSQSRDPTQTIYGYTF.

V gene TRBV29-1 combines with J gene TRBJ2-2; possibly TRBD2 for D (6 bases). Germline V CDR1 and CDR2: SQVTM, ANQGSEA. The CDR3 spans 14 residues. With 8 bases removed from V and 2 bases from J, the gap between germline ends came to 15 bases. CDR3 loop: CSFSGTQNTGELFF. The CDR3 nucleotides read TGCAGCTTCTCCGGGACTCAAAACACCGGGGAGCTGTTTTTT.

The CDR3 is CASSGGHLNAEQFF. The CDR3 DNA reads as TGTGCCAGCAGTGGGGGACATCTGAATGCTGAGCAGTTCTTC. This chain joins TRBV25-1 and TRBJ2-1; a possible D gene is TRBD1 (6 bases). Germline V gene sequence: CDR1 MGHDK, CDR2 SYGVNS. V was cut by 4 bases and J by 9 bases, with 16 bases left in between. This CDR3 comprises 14 residues.

The table lists this clonotype with a count of one. The chain employs TRBV5-1 and TRBJ2-7; 8 nucleotides match TRBD1. The CDR3 is made up of 14 amino acids. Germline V gene lookup returns CDR1 SGHRS and CDR2 YFSETQ. Germline trimming cut 3 bases from V and 6 bases from J; bases unmatched to any gene: 8. The CDR3: CASSSLQGAGEQYF. The CDR3 DNA reads as TGCGCCAGCAGCTCCTTGCAGGGGGCGGGCGAGCAGTACTTC.

In its sample, this clonotype was seen once. CDR3 sequence: CASSQPSPQGFNSPLHF. The CDR3 DNA sequence: TGCGCCAGCAGTCAACCCTCCCCGCAAGGTTTCAATTCACCCCTCCACTTT. This chain connects TRBV23-1 to TRBJ1-6; D gene uncertain. TRBV23-1 falls under the ORF class, with uncertain function. The CDR3 consists of 17 residues. V was trimmed by 2 bases and J by 7 bases, leaving 18 bases between them.

The V and J genes are TRBV4-2 and TRBJ2-7; 8 bases are shared with TRBD2. This CDR3 has 16 residues. Germline V gene sequence: CDR1 LGHNA, CDR2 YNFKEQ. Unmatched junction bases numbered 7, after V lost 1 base and J lost 2 bases. The DNA of the CDR3 is TGTGCCAGCAGCCAAGGTTTCGGGAGGGGGGCCTACGAGCAGTACTTC. Translating it yields CASSQGFGRGAYEQYF.

V usage is TRBV4-2 and J usage is TRBJ2-2; D call uncertain. This CDR3 spans 17 amino acids. V was pared by 0 bases and J by 8 bases, with 19 bases between. CDR1 and CDR2 from the germline V gene are LGHNA and YNFKEQ. The CDR3 is CASSQDLSARSPGELFF. CDR3 DNA sequence: TGTGCCAGCAGCCAAGATTTGTCCGCCCGGAGTCCGGGGGAGCTGTTTTTT.

The chain recombines TRBV20-1 with TRBJ1-1, with D unclear. Per germline, CDR1 DFQATT and CDR2 SNEGSKA (reference sequence). V was clipped by 2 bases and J by 4 bases, with 11 bases between them. The CDR3 is 13 residues long. The CDR3 spells CSARTNLGTEAFF. CDR3 nucleotides: TGCAGTGCTAGAACGAATCTGGGCACTGAAGCTTTCTTT.

This clonotype was seen a few times. V and J are TRBV15 and TRBJ2-1, with 12 bases matching TRBD2. The CDR3 spans 15 residues. Germline V gene lookup returns CDR1 LNHNV and CDR2 YYDKDF (reference sequence). Trimming cost V 4 bases and J 12 bases; bases outside gene matches: 10. Here the CDR3 reads CATSKATSGSYGQFF. CDR3 in DNA: TGTGCCACCAGCAAGGCGACTAGCGGGAGTTATGGGCAGTTCTTC.

The CDR3 DNA reads as TGTGCCAGCAGCGTAATGGGGGGAAGTCCGGTCACTGAAGCTTTCTTT. Encoded protein: CASSVMGGSPVTEAFF. This chain uses TRBV9 with TRBJ1-1; D may be TRBD1 (5 bases). The CDR3 sequence is 16 residues long. The germline CDR1 and CDR2 sequences are SGDLS and YYNGEE. With 1 base removed from V and 4 bases from J, the gap between germline ends came to 17 bases.

The count of this clonotype is one. The V and J genes are TRBV30 and TRBJ2-1, with D possibly being TRBD1 (6 bases). The CDR3 loop spans 13 amino acids. Trimming removed 0 bases at V and 7 bases at J, with 10 bases between. Germline-derived CDR1 and CDR2 are GTSNPN and SVGIG (reference sequence). The CDR3 loop is CAWSVQGWNEQFF. The CDR3 nucleotides are TGTGCCTGGAGTGTACAGGGATGGAATGAGCAGTTCTTC.